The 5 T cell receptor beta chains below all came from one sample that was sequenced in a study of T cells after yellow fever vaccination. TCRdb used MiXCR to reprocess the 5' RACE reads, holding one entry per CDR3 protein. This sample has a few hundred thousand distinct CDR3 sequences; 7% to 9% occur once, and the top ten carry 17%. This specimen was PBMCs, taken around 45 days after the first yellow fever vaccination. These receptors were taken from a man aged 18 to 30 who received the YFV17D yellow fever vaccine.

CDR3 in amino acids: CASSTSGGLSSYEQYF. CDR3 DNA: TGTGCCAGCAGTACGAGCGGGGGGCTGAGCTCCTACGAGCAGTACTTC. The V gene is TRBV28, the J gene TRBJ2-7; 9 bases line up with TRBD2. The CDR3 has 16 residues. Germline loops: CDR1 MDHEN, CDR2 SYDVKM. After removal of 5 bases from V and 0 bases from J, the junction contained 8 bases not matched to a gene.

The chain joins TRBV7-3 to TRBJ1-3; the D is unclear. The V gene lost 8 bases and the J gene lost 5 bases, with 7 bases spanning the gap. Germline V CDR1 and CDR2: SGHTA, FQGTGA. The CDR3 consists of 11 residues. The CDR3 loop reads CASVERNTIYF. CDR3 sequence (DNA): TGTGCCAGCGTAGAGCGAAACACCATATATTTT.

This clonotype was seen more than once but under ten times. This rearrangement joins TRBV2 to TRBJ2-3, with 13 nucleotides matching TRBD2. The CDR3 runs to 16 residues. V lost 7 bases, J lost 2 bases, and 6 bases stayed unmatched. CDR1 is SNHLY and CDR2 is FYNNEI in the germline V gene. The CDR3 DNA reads TGTGCCAGCATACGACTAGCGGGGGGCCTCACAGATACGCAGTATTTT. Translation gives CASIRLAGGLTDTQYF.

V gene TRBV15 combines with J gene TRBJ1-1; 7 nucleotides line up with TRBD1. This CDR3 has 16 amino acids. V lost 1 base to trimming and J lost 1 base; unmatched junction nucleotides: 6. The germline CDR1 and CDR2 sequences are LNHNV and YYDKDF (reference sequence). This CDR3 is CATSRGRQGSNTEAFF. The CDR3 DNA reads TGTGCCACCAGCAGAGGCAGACAGGGCTCGAACACTGAAGCTTTCTTT.

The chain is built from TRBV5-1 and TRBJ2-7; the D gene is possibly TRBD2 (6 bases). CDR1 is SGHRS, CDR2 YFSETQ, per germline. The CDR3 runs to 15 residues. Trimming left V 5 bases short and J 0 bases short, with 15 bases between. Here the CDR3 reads CASSGGGASSYEQYF. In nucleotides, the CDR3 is TGCGCCAGCAGTGGGGGAGGCGCGAGCTCCTACGAGCAGTACTTC.